This T cell receptor (beta chain) was captured by sequencing in a study of T cell responses to AZD1222 COVID-19 vaccine. Study-wide context: Timing groups of about 4 and about 12 weeks for second doses were pooled. General study findings and limits: In all cases, repertoires were sampled only after the peak T cell response. Regions 160-218 and 743-854 held dominance among vaccine-associated CD4 TCRs, which spanned spike. The donor group comprised mostly white British people and more females; the analysis possibly underestimated clonal diversity.

On this clone: What it recognizes is unknown.

Data came from immunoSEQ multiplex PCR; TCRdb stores just in-frame clones and leaves some out. In the table there are more than 110,000 clones, around 90% of which are singletons. This CDR3 has 14 residues. V was shortened by 3 bases and J by 4 bases, with 10 bases between the two germline ends. Germline CDR1 and CDR2: MRHNA and SNTAGT. The chain carries TRBV6-4 and TRBJ2-1, with D unclear. The material sequenced was peripheral blood, taken on day 0 of AZD1222 vaccination. The sequence came from an adult in good health. CDR3 in amino acids: CASSDPPGYNEQFF. CDR3 in DNA: TGTGCCAGCAGTGATCCCCCCGGTTACAATGAGCAGTTCTTC.